This note documents a single T cell receptor beta chain sequence. These data come from a study of cytomegalovirus exposure and HLA in healthy donors. The trim removed 3 bases at V and 7 bases at J, leaving 14 bases unmatched. The CDR3 covers 18 residues. Looked up from germline, CDR1 is MDHEN and CDR2 is SYDVKM. PCR involved 60 Vbeta and 13 Jbeta primers. Profiling relied on immunoSEQ multiplex PCR, and the TCRdb table lists in-frame clones only, not all of them. Counted here are about 120,000 clones, 15% occurring once; the ten biggest clones make up 1.5% to 2%. This sequence was found in a woman aged 18-29 years in good health and CMV-seronegative. The specimen was PBMCs. The chain links TRBV28 to TRBJ1-6; 8 bases fit TRBD1. CDR3 sequence reads: CASSFLLHGTGQNSPLHF. CDR3 nucleotide sequence: TGTGCCAGCAGTTTTCTTTTACATGGGACAGGACAGAATTCACCCCTCCACTTT.